Below, 32 T cell receptor beta chains from the same sample are listed, as sequenced in a study of vaccination and CD4 T cells after COVID-19. The Oncomine TCR Beta short-read assay generated sequence data from the DNA of cultured CD4+ T cells. TCRdb reanalysed the PCR reads using MiXCR and keeps one entry per CDR3 protein. Seen here are roughly 20,000 distinct CDR3 sequences, approximately 42% observed once, and the top ten hold about 27%. Sample treatment: roughly ten-day PBMC culture with coronavirus spike peptide pools or control peptides (ViraFEST assay). These receptors have no identified antigens. The sequences come from CD4+ T cells from blood, cultured in vitro, collected before SARS-CoV-2 vaccination. The receptor set was obtained from a human donor who received a COVID-19 vaccine.

This chain connects TRBV6-2 or TRBV6-3 to TRBJ1-2, with D uncertain. The CDR3 is 11 residues long. The germline gives CDR1 MNHEY, CDR2 SVGEGT. Trimming cost V 5 bases and J 2 bases, with 3 bases left between them. In nucleotides, the CDR3 is TGTGCCAGCAGTCCGAACTATGGCTACACCTTC. It codes for CASSPNYGYTF.

The V gene is TRBV6-1, the J gene TRBJ2-3; 8 bases line up with TRBD2. The CDR3 is 15 amino acids. After removal of 10 bases from V and 3 bases from J, the junction contained 12 bases not matched to a gene. Germline V gene data show CDR1 as MNHNS and CDR2 as SASEGT. The CDR3 is CATELIGGETDTQYF. As DNA, the CDR3 is TGTGCCACAGAGCTTATCGGGGGGGAGACAGATACGCAGTATTTT.

This chain joins TRBV5-1 and TRBJ2-1; 10 nucleotides align to TRBD1. The germline CDR1 and CDR2 sequences are SGHRS and YFSETQ. Trimming at V came to 5 bases and at J to 1 base, leaving 6 bases not matched to a gene. This CDR3 comprises 16 residues. CDR3 residues: CASRPGTGDSYNEQFF. CDR3 in DNA: TGCGCCAGCAGACCAGGGACAGGGGATTCCTACAATGAGCAGTTCTTC.

This clonotype appeared once. This chain connects TRBV10-2 to TRBJ1-1; D remains ambiguous. V was shortened by 3 bases and J by 1 base, with 6 bases between the two germline ends. This CDR3 region has 13 residues. CDR1 is WSHSY and CDR2 is SAAADI in the germline V gene. In nucleotides, the CDR3 is TGCGCCAGCAGTGAACAAGGGAACACTGAAGCTTTCTTT. Protein product: CASSEQGNTEAFF.

The rearrangement uses TRBV30 and TRBJ2-3; D remains ambiguous. This CDR3 spans 13 amino acids. Trimming took off 2 bases at V and 2 bases at J, with 8 bases between the two ends. Germline V gene lookup returns CDR1 GTSNPN and CDR2 SVGIG (reference sequence). The CDR3 DNA follows: TGTGCCTGGAGTATGGGAAACACAGATACGCAGTATTTT. As protein: CAWSMGNTDTQYF.

The count of this clonotype is one. The chain links TRBV11-3 to TRBJ2-3; D remains unclear. V shed 3 bases and J shed 2 bases, with 9 bases lying between them. The CDR3 consists of 14 residues. CDR1 and CDR2 from the germline V gene are SGHNT and YENEEA. Here the CDR3 DNA reads TGTGCCAGCAGCTTGGCTCCATCCACAGATACGCAGTATTTT. It is translated as CASSLAPSTDTQYF.

The chain uses TRBV4-2 and TRBJ1-5; tentatively, D is TRBD1 (6 bases). Germline CDR1 and CDR2: LGHNA and YNFKEQ. CDR3 length: 19 amino acids. Between the trimmed V and J ends, which lost 0 bases and 0 bases, there was a span of 18 bases. CDR3 sequence (DNA): TGTGCCAGCAGCCAAGATCCTCCGGGGGCCGGCTATAGCAATCAGCCCCAGCATTTT. Amino acid sequence: CASSQDPPGAGYSNQPQHF.

The V call is TRBV12-3 or TRBV12-4, the J call TRBJ2-5; possibly TRBD1 for D (5 bases). The CDR3 has 13 amino acids. V was trimmed by 9 bases and J by 0 bases, leaving 11 bases between them. CDR3 loop: CASLDSNQETQYF. CDR3 nucleotides: TGTGCCAGTTTAGACAGCAACCAAGAGACCCAGTACTTC.

This clonotype was observed a few times. This chain connects TRBV15 to TRBJ2-7, with 7 nucleotides matching TRBD1. Germline V CDR1 and CDR2: LNHNV, YYDKDF (reference sequence). The J segment lost 3 bases and the V segment lost 0 bases, leaving 2 bases of the junction unmatched. The CDR3 is 14 amino acids. This CDR3 is CATSRDAGGYEQYF. The CDR3 DNA is TGTGCCACCAGCAGAGACGCAGGGGGCTACGAGCAGTACTTC.

This chain links TRBV6-1 with TRBJ2-7, with a tentative D call TRBD2 (6 bases). Germline CDR1 is MNHNS and CDR2 is SASEGT. This CDR3 comprises 14 residues. V dropped 6 bases and J dropped 0 bases, with 12 bases sitting between them. Here the CDR3 DNA reads TGTGCCAGCAGCGGGACTTATGCCTCCTACGAGCAGTACTTC. Amino acids: CASSGTYASYEQYF.

The chain combines TRBV7-2 with TRBJ2-1; 9 positions match TRBD2. Germline V gene sequence: CDR1 SGHTA, CDR2 FQGNSA. Trimming cost V 0 bases and J 10 bases; bases outside gene matches: 13. The CDR3 loop spans 17 amino acids. This chain's CDR3 is CASSLARRAGGQSEQFF. In nucleotides, the CDR3 is TGTGCCAGCAGCTTAGCGCGGAGAGCGGGGGGCCAGAGCGAGCAGTTCTTC. Drawing the rest from reference TRBV7-2 and TRBJ2-1, the complete variable domain is GAGVSQSPSNKVTEKGKDVELRCDPISGHTALYWYRQSLGQGLEFLIYFQGNSAPDKSGLPSDRFSAERTGGSVSTLTIQRTQQEDSAVYLCASSLARRAGGQSEQFFGPGTRLTVL.

Only a few counts were recorded for this clonotype. The V gene is TRBV6-5, the J gene TRBJ1-1; no clear D. V shed 2 bases and J shed 1 base, with 8 bases lying between them. Germline V gives CDR1 MNHEY, CDR2 SVGAGI. This CDR3 contains 14 residues. CDR3 loop: CASSYSEENTEAFF. DNA of the CDR3: TGTGCCAGCAGTTACAGCGAGGAGAACACTGAAGCTTTCTTT.

The CDR3 is CASSFQAGAQETQYF. The CDR3 region has the DNA TGTGCCAGCAGCTTTCAAGCGGGGGCTCAAGAGACCCAGTACTTC. The chain joins TRBV11-2 to TRBJ2-5; 8 bases fit TRBD2. Germline values: CDR1 SGHAT, CDR2 FQNNGV. After removal of 3 bases from V and 2 bases from J, the junction contained 5 bases not matched to a gene. This CDR3 contains 15 residues.

This chain connects TRBV6-1 to TRBJ2-3; D is possibly TRBD1 (5 bases). CDR3 size: 14 residues. V dropped 9 bases and J dropped 1 base, with 14 bases sitting between them. Germline CDR1 MNHNS, CDR2 SASEGT. CDR3 nucleotides: TGTGCCAGTGGGGCAGGAATCCGCACAGATACGCAGTATTTT. Its protein is CASGAGIRTDTQYF.

This clonotype was seen just once. V and J are TRBV30 and TRBJ1-3; 11 bases are a match to TRBD1. The CDR3 is made up of 15 amino acids. J gave up 1 base and V 3 bases, and 2 bases lay outside the gene matches. CDR1 and CDR2 (germline): GTSNPN, SVGIG (reference sequence). The CDR3 bases are TGTGCCTGGAGCCGGGACAGGGGGTCTGGAAACACCATATATTTT. Translating it yields CAWSRDRGSGNTIYF. Variable domain in full (rest from reference TRBV30 and TRBJ1-3): SQTIHQWPATLVQPVGSPLSLECTVEGTSNPNLYWYRQAAGRGLQLLFYSVGIGQISSEVPQNLSASRPQDRQFILSSKKLLLSDSGFYLCAWSRDRGSGNTIYFGEGSWLTVV.

The chain recombines TRBV7-2 with TRBJ1-2; D is undetermined. Per germline, CDR1 SGHTA and CDR2 FQGNSA. The CDR3 is 15 amino acids. V shed 5 bases and J shed 0 bases, with 13 bases lying between them. The CDR3 is CASSPATDSNYGYTF. CDR3 in DNA: TGTGCCAGCAGCCCCGCGACCGACTCTAACTATGGCTACACCTTC.

This clonotype has just a few counts. The rearrangement joins TRBV7-8 to TRBJ1-2; TRBD1 might be the D (5 bases). From germline, CDR1 is SGHVS and CDR2 FQNEAQ. There are 14 residues in the CDR3. Trimming left V 5 bases short and J 2 bases short, with 12 bases between. The CDR3 sequence: CASSQAGGNYGYTF. The CDR3 DNA reads as TGTGCCAGCAGCCAAGCCGGGGGAAACTATGGCTACACCTTC.

As for this clonotype: One junction end does not reproduce the germline sequence, and a read error may be involved. V usage is TRBV19 and J usage is TRBJ1-2, with D possibly being TRBD1 (5 bases). This CDR3 has 15 residues. The germline V gene encodes CDR1 LNHDA and CDR2 SQIVND (reference sequence). CDR3 sequence reads: CASGMVGATTYGYTF. CDR3 in DNA: TGTGCCAGTGGTATGGTAGGGGCGACCACCTATGGCTACACCTTC.

The genes are TRBV19 and TRBJ1-5; D not certain. Germline-derived CDR1 and CDR2 are LNHDA and SQIVND (reference sequence). Deletions cut 3 bases from V and 4 bases from J, with 7 bases between. This CDR3 spans 13 amino acids. Written as DNA, the CDR3 is TGTGCCAGTAGTATCAAGCATAATCAGCCCCAGCATTTT. This codes for CASSIKHNQPQHF. Filled out from reference TRBV19 and TRBJ1-5, the complete variable domain reads DGGITQSPKYLFRKEGQNVTLSCEQNLNHDAMYWYRQDPGQGLRLIYYSQIVNDFQKGDIAEGYSVSREKKESFPLTVTSAQKNPTAFYLCASSIKHNQPQHFGDGTRLSIL.

V and J are TRBV5-1 and TRBJ2-7; 7 bases are a match to TRBD1. CDR1 is SGHRS and CDR2 is YFSETQ in the germline V gene. The V segment lost 3 bases and the J segment 2 bases; nucleotides outside the gene matches: 2. This CDR3 region has 13 residues. The CDR3 nucleotides read TGCGCCAGCAGCTCCGGGACAGCCTACGAGCAGTACTTC. Encoded protein: CASSSGTAYEQYF.

The chain uses TRBV25-1 and TRBJ1-2; D gene unclear. This CDR3 has 14 amino acids. From germline, CDR1 is MGHDK and CDR2 SYGVNS. Trimming left V 3 bases short and J 8 bases short, with 16 bases between. The CDR3 bases are TGTGCCAGCAGTGATAAGACAAGTTTGGCGGGCTACACCTTC. Translation: CASSDKTSLAGYTF.

The sample holds a few counts of this clonotype. The chain's CDR3 is CASSLGQGAFGYTF. CDR3 coding DNA: TGTGCCAGCAGTTTGGGACAGGGGGCCTTTGGCTACACCTTC. The chain uses TRBV12-3 or TRBV12-4 and TRBJ1-2; 12 bases are a match to TRBD1. CDR3 length equals 14 residues. J was trimmed by 7 bases and V by 3 bases; bases with no gene match: 3.

V usage is TRBV11-3 and J usage is TRBJ2-3; perhaps TRBD1 as D (7 bases). Germline CDR1 reads SGHNT; CDR2 reads YENEEA. Trimming took off 4 bases at V and 5 bases at J, with 10 bases between the two ends. This CDR3 region has 13 residues. For the CDR3, the DNA is TGTGCCAGCAGCTCTCAGGGGGGAGATACGCAGTATTTT. It codes for CASSSQGGDTQYF.

This clonotype was seen a handful of times. The rearrangement links TRBV20-1 to TRBJ2-3; a possible D gene is TRBD1 (6 bases). Trimming took 2 bases from V and 7 from J, leaving 22 bases between them. Germline-derived CDR1 and CDR2 are DFQATT and SNEGSKA (reference sequence). The length of the CDR3 is 16 residues. CDR3 sequence reads: CSARQQRGTMKNTQYF. The CDR3 nucleotides read TGCAGTGCTAGACAACAACGAGGGACAATGAAGAATACGCAGTATTTT.

There are a few counts of this clonotype. The rearrangement uses TRBV6-5 and TRBJ2-5; D might be TRBD1 (6 bases). Trimming removed 2 bases from V and 2 bases from J, with 9 bases in between. The CDR3 has 14 amino acids. The germline V gene has CDR1 MNHEY and CDR2 SVGAGI. The DNA of the CDR3 is TGTGCCAGCAGTTACCTTGGACAGCAAGAGACCCAGTACTTC. It yields the protein CASSYLGQQETQYF.

This clonotype was counted a single time. This chain joins TRBV19 and TRBJ2-1; D may be TRBD1 or TRBD2 (5 bases each). With 5 bases removed from V and 9 bases from J, the gap between germline ends came to 26 bases. The CDR3 covers 17 residues. The V gene's germline CDR1 is LNHDA and CDR2 SQIVND (reference sequence). The CDR3 sequence: CASSRGVMGDAMVEQFF. CDR3 in DNA: TGTGCCAGTAGTCGTGGTGTTATGGGGGACGCAATGGTTGAGCAGTTCTTC. The full variable domain, with the rest looked up from reference TRBV19 and TRBJ2-1, is DGGITQSPKYLFRKEGQNVTLSCEQNLNHDAMYWYRQDPGQGLRLIYYSQIVNDFQKGDIAEGYSVSREKKESFPLTVTSAQKNPTAFYLCASSRGVMGDAMVEQFFGPGTRLTVL.

This chain connects TRBV30 to TRBJ1-2; D gene ambiguous. The length of the CDR3 is 15 residues. Trimming took off 4 bases at V and 4 bases at J, with 19 bases between the two ends. Germline V gene data show CDR1 as GTSNPN and CDR2 as SVGIG (reference sequence). The CDR3 DNA is TGTGCCTGGACCCTCGGAGGGTGGGGTGGCTATGGCTACACCTTC. Residues: CAWTLGGWGGYGYTF.

This clonotype was observed a few times. The chain recombines TRBV6-2 or TRBV6-3 with TRBJ1-6; 8 positions match TRBD1. Germline V gene data show CDR1 as MNHEY and CDR2 as SVGEGT. V was pared by 7 bases and J by 9 bases, with 2 bases of the junction left unmatched. This CDR3 has 12 residues. The CDR3 here is CASNTGGSPLHF. Here the CDR3 DNA reads TGTGCCAGCAATACAGGGGGTTCACCCCTCCACTTT.

This clonotype has only a few counts. The rearrangement uses TRBV19 and TRBJ1-2; no definite D call. This CDR3 has 14 amino acids. Germline assignment: CDR1 LNHDA and CDR2 SQIVND (reference sequence). V was shortened by 4 bases and J by 8 bases, with 17 bases between the two germline ends. CDR3 in DNA: TGTGCCAGTAGTAACGCTTTACCCCTAGGAGGCTACACCTTC. The encoded protein is CASSNALPLGGYTF. Supplemented by reference TRBV19 and TRBJ1-2, the full variable domain reads DGGITQSPKYLFRKEGQNVTLSCEQNLNHDAMYWYRQDPGQGLRLIYYSQIVNDFQKGDIAEGYSVSREKKESFPLTVTSAQKNPTAFYLCASSNALPLGGYTFGSGTRLTVV.

In its sample, this clonotype was seen a few times. The chain joins TRBV4-2 to TRBJ2-7; TRBD2 aligns across 10 bases. Trimming took 4 bases from V and 5 from J; bases not matched to a gene: 14. The CDR3 is made up of 17 amino acids. CDR1 LGHNA and CDR2 YNFKEQ come from the germline V gene. The CDR3 sequence: CASSPSGTSVFLDEQYF. The CDR3 region has the DNA TGTGCCAGCAGCCCGTCCGGGACTAGCGTTTTCTTGGACGAGCAGTACTTC.

This clonotype was found once. The CDR3 DNA sequence: TGTGCCAGTAGTGCAAGACAGGGGACAAGCACAGATACGCAGTATTTT. Its translation: CASSARQGTSTDTQYF. The rearrangement uses TRBV19 and TRBJ2-3; 8 bases align to TRBD1. The CDR3 extends over 16 amino acids. With V trimmed by 5 bases and J by 0 bases, 7 bases remained unmatched. Germline CDR1 LNHDA, CDR2 SQIVND (reference sequence).

The chain couples TRBV6-5 to TRBJ2-1, with D tentatively TRBD1 or TRBD2 (6 bases each). This CDR3 contains 14 residues. Germline loops: CDR1 MNHEY, CDR2 SVGAGI. The V end was cut by 2 bases, the J end by 8 bases, with 13 bases between. As DNA, the CDR3 is TGTGCCAGCAGTTACCATGGGGGGCGGGATGAGCAGTTCTTC. It encodes CASSYHGGRDEQFF.